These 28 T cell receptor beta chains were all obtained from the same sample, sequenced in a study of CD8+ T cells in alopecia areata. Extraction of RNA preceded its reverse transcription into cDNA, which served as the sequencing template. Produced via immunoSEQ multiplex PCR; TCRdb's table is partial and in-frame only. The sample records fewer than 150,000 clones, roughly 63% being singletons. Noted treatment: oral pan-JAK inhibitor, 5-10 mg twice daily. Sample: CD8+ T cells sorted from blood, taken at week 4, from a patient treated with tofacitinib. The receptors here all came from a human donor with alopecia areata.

CDR3 sequence reads: CASSESWISGEPKTQYF. CDR3 DNA sequence: TGTGCCAGCAGTGAGTCTTGGATTAGCGGGGAGCCCAAGACCCAGTACTTC. The rearrangement joins TRBV2 to TRBJ2-5; 8 bases map to TRBD2. V was pared by 3 bases and J by 6 bases, with 15 bases of the junction left unmatched. Germline CDR1 is SNHLY and CDR2 is FYNNEI. The CDR3 runs to 17 residues.

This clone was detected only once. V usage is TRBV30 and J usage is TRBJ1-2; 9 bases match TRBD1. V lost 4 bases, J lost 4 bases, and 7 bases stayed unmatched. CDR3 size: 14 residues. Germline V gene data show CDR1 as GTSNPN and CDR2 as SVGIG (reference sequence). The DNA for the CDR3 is TGTGCCTGGAATACAGGGGGCGCGGGCTATGGCTACACCTTC. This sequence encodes CAWNTGGAGYGYTF. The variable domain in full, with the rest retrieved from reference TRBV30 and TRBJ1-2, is SQTIHQWPATLVQPVGSPLSLECTVEGTSNPNLYWYRQAAGRGLQLLFYSVGIGQISSEVPQNLSASRPQDRQFILSSKKLLLSDSGFYLCAWNTGGAGYGYTFGSGTRLTVV.

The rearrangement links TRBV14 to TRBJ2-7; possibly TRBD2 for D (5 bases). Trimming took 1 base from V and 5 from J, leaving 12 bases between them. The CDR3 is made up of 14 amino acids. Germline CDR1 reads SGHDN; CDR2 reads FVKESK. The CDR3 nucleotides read TGTGCCAGCAGCCAAGCCGGAAGCGGCCACGAGCAGTACTTC. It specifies CASSQAGSGHEQYF.

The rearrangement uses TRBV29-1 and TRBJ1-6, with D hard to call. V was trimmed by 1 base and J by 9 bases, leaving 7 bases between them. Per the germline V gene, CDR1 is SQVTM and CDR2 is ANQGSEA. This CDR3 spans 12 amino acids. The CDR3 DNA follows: TGCAGCGTTGAAGGGGAGGGTTCACCCCTCCACTTT. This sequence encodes CSVEGEGSPLHF.

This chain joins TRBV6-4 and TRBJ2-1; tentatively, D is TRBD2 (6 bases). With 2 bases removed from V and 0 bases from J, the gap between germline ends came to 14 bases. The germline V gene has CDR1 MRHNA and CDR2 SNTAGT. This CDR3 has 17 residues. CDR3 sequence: CASSDTSRTNSYNEQFF. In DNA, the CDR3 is TGTGCCAGCAGTGACACTTCCCGGACTAACTCCTACAATGAGCAGTTCTTC.

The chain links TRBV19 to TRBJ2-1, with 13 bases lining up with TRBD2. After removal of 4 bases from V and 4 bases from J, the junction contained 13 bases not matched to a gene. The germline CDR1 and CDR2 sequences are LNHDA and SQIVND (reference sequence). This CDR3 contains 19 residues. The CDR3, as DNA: TGTGCCAGTAGTAAATGGACTAGCGGGGGCGCTGACCGTTACAATGAGCAGTTCTTC. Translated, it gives CASSKWTSGGADRYNEQFF. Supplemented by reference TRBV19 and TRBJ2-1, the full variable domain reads DGGITQSPKYLFRKEGQNVTLSCEQNLNHDAMYWYRQDPGQGLRLIYYSQIVNDFQKGDIAEGYSVSREKKESFPLTVTSAQKNPTAFYLCASSKWTSGGADRYNEQFFGPGTRLTVL.

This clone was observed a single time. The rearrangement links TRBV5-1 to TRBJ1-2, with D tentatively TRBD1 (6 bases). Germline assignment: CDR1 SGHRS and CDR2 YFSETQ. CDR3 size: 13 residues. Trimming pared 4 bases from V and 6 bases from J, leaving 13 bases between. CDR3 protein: CASSATGIHGYTF. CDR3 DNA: TGCGCCAGCAGCGCAACAGGGATCCATGGCTACACCTTC.

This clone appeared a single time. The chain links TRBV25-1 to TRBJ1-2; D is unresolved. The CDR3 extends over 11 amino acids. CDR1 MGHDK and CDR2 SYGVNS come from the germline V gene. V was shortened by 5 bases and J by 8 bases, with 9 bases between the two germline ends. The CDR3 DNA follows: TGTGCCAGCAGTACGCGAAGAGGCTACACCTTC. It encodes CASSTRRGYTF.

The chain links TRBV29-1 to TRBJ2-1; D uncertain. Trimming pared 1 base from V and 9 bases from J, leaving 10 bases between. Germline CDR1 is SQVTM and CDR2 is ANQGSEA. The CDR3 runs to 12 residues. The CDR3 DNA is TGCAGCGTTGAAGTCTCCGCCGGTGAGCAGTTCTTC. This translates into CSVEVSAGEQFF.

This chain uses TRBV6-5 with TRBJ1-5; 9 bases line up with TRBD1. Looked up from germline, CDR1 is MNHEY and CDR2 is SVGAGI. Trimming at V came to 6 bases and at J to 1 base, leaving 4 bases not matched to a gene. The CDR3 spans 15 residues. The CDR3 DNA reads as TGTGCCAGCAGATTGACAGGGGGGAGCAATCAGCCCCAGCATTTT. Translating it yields CASRLTGGSNQPQHF.

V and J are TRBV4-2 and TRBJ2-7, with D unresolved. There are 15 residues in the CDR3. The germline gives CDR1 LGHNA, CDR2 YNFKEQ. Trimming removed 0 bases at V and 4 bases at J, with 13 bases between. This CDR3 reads CASSQDNTASYEQYF. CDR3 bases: TGTGCCAGCAGCCAAGATAACACGGCTTCGTACGAGCAGTACTTC.

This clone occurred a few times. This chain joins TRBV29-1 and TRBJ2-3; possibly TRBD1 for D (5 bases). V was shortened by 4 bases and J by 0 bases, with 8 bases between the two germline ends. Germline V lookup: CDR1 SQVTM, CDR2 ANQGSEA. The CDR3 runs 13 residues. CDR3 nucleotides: TGCAGCGTTGCCGACAGAAGCACAGATACGCAGTATTTT. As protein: CSVADRSTDTQYF.

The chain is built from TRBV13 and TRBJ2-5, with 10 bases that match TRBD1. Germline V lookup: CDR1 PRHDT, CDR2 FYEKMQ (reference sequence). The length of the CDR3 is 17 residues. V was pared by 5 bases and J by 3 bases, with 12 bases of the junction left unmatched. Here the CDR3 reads CASSHPWTGGGEETQYF. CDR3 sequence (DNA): TGTGCCAGCAGCCATCCCTGGACAGGGGGAGGGGAAGAGACCCAGTACTTC. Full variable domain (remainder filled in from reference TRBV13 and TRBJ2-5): AAGVIQSPRHLIKEKRETATLKCYPIPRHDTVYWYQQGPGQDPQFLISFYEKMQSDKGSIPDRFSAQQFSDYHSELNMSSLELGDSALYFCASSHPWTGGGEETQYFGPGTRLLVL.

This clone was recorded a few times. Here the CDR3 reads CASSQVVAGASTDTQYF. CDR3 in DNA: TGTGCCAGCAGCCAAGTTGTAGCGGGGGCCTCCACAGATACGCAGTATTTT. The chain carries TRBV4-2 and TRBJ2-3; the match to TRBD2 covers 9 bases. The germline V gene has CDR1 LGHNA and CDR2 YNFKEQ. This CDR3 region has 17 residues. The junction had 7 bases not matched to a gene; V was cut back by 1 base and J by 2 bases.

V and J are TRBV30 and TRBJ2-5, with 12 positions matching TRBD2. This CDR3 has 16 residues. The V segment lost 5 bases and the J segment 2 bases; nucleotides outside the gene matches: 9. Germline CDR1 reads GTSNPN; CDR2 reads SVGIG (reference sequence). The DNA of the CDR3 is TGTGCCTGGGGGCCGGGACTAGCGGGTGCTCAAGAGACCCAGTACTTC. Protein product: CAWGPGLAGAQETQYF.

CDR3 sequence (DNA): TGTGCTAGTGCCGACAACGTAGTGCTATCCTACAATGAGCAGTTCTTC. This sequence encodes CASADNVVLSYNEQFF. The chain carries TRBV12-5 and TRBJ2-1, with no clear D. Trimming left V 7 bases short and J 1 base short, with 17 bases between. The CDR3 has 16 amino acids. Germline lookup yields CDR1 LGHNT and CDR2 FRNRAP.

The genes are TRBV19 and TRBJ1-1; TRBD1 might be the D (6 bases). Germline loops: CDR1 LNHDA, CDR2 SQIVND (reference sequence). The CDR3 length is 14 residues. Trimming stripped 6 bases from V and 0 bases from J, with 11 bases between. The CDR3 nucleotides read TGTGCCAGTAGGGCGGCAGGGGTGAACACTGAAGCTTTCTTT. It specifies CASRAAGVNTEAFF.

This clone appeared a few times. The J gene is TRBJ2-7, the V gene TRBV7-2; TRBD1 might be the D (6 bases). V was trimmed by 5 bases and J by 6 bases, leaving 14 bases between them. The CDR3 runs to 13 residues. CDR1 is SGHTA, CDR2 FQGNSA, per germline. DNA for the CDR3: TGTGCCAGCAGCCCGGACAGTCCCCTCGAGCAGTACTTC. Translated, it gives CASSPDSPLEQYF. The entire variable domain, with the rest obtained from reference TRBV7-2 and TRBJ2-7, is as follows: GAGVSQSPSNKVTEKGKDVELRCDPISGHTALYWYRQSLGQGLEFLIYFQGNSAPDKSGLPSDRFSAERTGGSVSTLTIQRTQQEDSAVYLCASSPDSPLEQYFGPGTRLTVT.

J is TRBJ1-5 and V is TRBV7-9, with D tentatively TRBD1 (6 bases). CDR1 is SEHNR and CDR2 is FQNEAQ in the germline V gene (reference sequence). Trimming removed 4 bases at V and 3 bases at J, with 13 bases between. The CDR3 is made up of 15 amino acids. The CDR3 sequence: CASSSRTAPNQPQHF. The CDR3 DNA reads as TGTGCCAGCAGCTCACGGACAGCACCCAATCAGCCCCAGCATTTT.

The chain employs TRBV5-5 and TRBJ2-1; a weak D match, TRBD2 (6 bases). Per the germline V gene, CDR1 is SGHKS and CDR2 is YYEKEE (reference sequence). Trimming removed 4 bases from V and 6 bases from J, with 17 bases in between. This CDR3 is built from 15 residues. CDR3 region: CASSNVGVAANEQFF. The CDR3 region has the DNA TGTGCCAGCAGCAACGTCGGGGTAGCGGCCAATGAGCAGTTCTTC.

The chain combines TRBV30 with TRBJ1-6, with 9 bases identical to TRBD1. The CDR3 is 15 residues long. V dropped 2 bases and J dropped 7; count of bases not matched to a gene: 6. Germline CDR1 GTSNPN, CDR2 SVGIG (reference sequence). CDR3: CAWSSGQGGNSPLHF. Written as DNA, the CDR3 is TGTGCCTGGAGTTCGGGACAGGGCGGGAATTCACCCCTCCACTTT. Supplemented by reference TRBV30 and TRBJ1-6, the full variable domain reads SQTIHQWPATLVQPVGSPLSLECTVEGTSNPNLYWYRQAAGRGLQLLFYSVGIGQISSEVPQNLSASRPQDRQFILSSKKLLLSDSGFYLCAWSSGQGGNSPLHFGNGTRLTVT.

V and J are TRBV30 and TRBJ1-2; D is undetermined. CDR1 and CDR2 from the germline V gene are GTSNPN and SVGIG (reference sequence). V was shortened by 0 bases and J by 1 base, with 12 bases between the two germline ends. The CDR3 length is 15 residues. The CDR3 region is CAWSVQPINNYGYTF. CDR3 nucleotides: TGTGCCTGGAGTGTACAGCCGATAAATAACTATGGCTACACCTTC.

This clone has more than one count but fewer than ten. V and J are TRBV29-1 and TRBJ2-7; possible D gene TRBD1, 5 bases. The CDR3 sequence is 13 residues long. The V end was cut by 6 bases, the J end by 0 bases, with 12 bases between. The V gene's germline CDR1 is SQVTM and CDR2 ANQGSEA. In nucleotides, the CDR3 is TGCAGCGTGACAGTTCTAAGCTCCTACGAGCAGTACTTC. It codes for CSVTVLSSYEQYF.

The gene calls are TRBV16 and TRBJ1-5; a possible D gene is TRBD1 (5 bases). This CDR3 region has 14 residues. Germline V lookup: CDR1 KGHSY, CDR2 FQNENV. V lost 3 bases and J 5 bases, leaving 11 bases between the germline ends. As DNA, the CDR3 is TGTGCCAGCAGCCACGGGCAGGGCTATCAGCCCCAGCATTTT. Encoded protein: CASSHGQGYQPQHF.

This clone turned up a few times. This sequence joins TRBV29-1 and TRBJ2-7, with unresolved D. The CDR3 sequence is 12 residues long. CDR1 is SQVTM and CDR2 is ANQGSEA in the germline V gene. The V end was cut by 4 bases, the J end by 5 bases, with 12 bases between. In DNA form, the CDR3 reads TGCAGCGTTGTCCCCGAAGGGAACGAGCAGTACTTC. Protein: CSVVPEGNEQYF.

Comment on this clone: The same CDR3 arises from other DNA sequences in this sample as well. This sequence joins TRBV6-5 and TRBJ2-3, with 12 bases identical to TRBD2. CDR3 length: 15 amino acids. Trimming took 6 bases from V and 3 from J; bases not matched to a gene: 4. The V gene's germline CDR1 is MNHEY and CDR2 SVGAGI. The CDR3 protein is CASSPLAGGTDTQYF. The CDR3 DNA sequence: TGTGCCAGCAGCCCACTAGCGGGGGGAACAGATACGCAGTATTTT.

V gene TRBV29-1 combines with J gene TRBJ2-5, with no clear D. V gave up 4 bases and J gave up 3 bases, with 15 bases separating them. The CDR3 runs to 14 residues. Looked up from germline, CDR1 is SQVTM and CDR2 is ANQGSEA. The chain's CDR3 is CSVVGLTLEETQYF. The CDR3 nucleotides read TGCAGCGTTGTAGGTCTGACCTTGGAAGAGACCCAGTACTTC.

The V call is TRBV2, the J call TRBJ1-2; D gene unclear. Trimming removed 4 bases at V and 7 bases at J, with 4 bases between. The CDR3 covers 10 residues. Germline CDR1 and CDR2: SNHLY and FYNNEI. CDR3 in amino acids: CASSGGGYTF. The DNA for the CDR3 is TGTGCCAGCAGTGGAGGTGGCTACACCTTC.